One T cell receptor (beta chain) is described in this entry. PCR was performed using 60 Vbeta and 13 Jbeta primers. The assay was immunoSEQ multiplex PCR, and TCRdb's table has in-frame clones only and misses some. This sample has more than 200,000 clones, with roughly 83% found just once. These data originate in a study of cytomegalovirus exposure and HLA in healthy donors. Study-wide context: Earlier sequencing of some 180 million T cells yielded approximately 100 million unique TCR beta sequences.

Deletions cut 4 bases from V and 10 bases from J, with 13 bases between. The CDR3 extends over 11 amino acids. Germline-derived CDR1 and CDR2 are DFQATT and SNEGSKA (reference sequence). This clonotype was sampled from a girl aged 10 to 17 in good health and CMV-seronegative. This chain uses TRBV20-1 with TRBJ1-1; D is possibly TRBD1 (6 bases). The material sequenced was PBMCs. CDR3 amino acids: CSATYRVGAFF. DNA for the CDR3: TGCAGTGCTACGTACAGGGTGGGAGCTTTCTTT.